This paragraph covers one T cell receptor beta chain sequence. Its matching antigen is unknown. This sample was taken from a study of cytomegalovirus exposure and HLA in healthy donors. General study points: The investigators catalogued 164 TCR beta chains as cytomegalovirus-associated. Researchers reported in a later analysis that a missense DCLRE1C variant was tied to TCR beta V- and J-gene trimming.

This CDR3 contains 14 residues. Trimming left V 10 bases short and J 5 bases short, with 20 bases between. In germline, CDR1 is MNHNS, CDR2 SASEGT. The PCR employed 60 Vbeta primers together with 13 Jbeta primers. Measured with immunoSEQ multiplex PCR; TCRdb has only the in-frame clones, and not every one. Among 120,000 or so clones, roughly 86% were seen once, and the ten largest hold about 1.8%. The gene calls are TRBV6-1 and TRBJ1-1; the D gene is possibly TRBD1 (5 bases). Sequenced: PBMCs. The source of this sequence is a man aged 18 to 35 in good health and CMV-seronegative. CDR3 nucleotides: TGTGCCACGCCCAGTAGGGGATTGAGTACTGAAGCTTTCTTT. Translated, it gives CATPSRGLSTEAFF.